Listed below are T cell receptor beta chains from one sample, sequenced in a study of siplizumab effects on memory and regulatory T cells. Profiling relied on immunoSEQ multiplex PCR, and the TCRdb table lists in-frame clones only, not all of them. The table records roughly 100,000 clones, more than 85% of them present only once. The source material was CD4+ T cells sorted from blood. These receptors originate from a human donor in good health. Each CDR3 is given with its conserved first and last residue. The order of the fields is D gene, J gene, clone size, CDR3 length, V gene, CDR3 protein, CDR3 DNA. The D gene is left open where the match is weak. Not all rows give a size; the values are once, few, many and, for expanded clones, a class.

d_call: NA; j_call: TRBJ1-3; clone_size: NA; cdr3_length: 14; v_call: TRBV18; cdr3_aa: CASSEVNSGNTIYF; cdr3_nt: TGTGCCAGCTCGGAAGTCAACTCTGGAAACACCATATATTTT
d_call: TRBD1; j_call: TRBJ1-2; clone_size: NA; cdr3_length: 13; v_call: TRBV6-6; cdr3_aa: CASSSGTAGGYTF; cdr3_nt: TGTGCCAGCAGCTCCGGGACAGCCGGCGGCTACACCTTC
d_call: NA; j_call: TRBJ1-1; clone_size: NA; cdr3_length: 8; v_call: TRBV11-2; cdr3_aa: CASSLRAF; cdr3_nt: TGTGCCAGCAGTCTCCGGGCCTTT
d_call: NA; j_call: TRBJ2-5; clone_size: NA; cdr3_length: 14; v_call: TRBV6-1; cdr3_aa: CASSLDRNQETQYF; cdr3_nt: TGTGCCAGCAGTTTAGACAGGAACCAAGAGACCCAGTACTTC
d_call: TRBD1; j_call: TRBJ2-7; clone_size: NA; cdr3_length: 14; v_call: TRBV5-6; cdr3_aa: CASRPGQAFYEQYF; cdr3_nt: TGTGCCAGCAGACCCGGACAGGCATTTTACGAGCAGTACTTC
d_call: NA; j_call: TRBJ2-1; clone_size: NA; cdr3_length: 15; v_call: TRBV5-6; cdr3_aa: CASSKDWSSYNEQFF; cdr3_nt: TGTGCCAGCAGTAAGGACTGGAGCTCCTACAATGAGCAGTTCTTC
d_call: NA; j_call: TRBJ1-5; clone_size: NA; cdr3_length: 16; v_call: TRBV2; cdr3_aa: CASSRTGGYSNQPQHF; cdr3_nt: TGTGCCAGCAGTAGAACCGGGGGTTATAGCAATCAGCCCCAGCATTTT
d_call: NA; j_call: TRBJ2-1; clone_size: NA; cdr3_length: 15; v_call: TRBV4-3; cdr3_aa: CASSQDLLSGNEQFF; cdr3_nt: TGCGCCAGCAGCCAAGATTTATTATCAGGCAATGAGCAGTTCTTC
d_call: NA; j_call: TRBJ2-4; clone_size: NA; cdr3_length: 13; v_call: TRBV29-1; cdr3_aa: CSGQGKGNDLQYF; cdr3_nt: TGCAGCGGGCAGGGTAAAGGAAACGACCTTCAGTACTTC
d_call: NA; j_call: TRBJ2-3; clone_size: NA; cdr3_length: 15; v_call: TRBV9; cdr3_aa: CASSGLVPSTDTQYF; cdr3_nt: TGTGCCAGCAGCGGCTTGGTACCTAGCACAGATACGCAGTATTTT
d_call: TRBD2; j_call: TRBJ2-1; clone_size: NA; cdr3_length: 15; v_call: TRBV27; cdr3_aa: CASSQTSVGINEQFF; cdr3_nt: TGTGCCAGCAGTCAAACTAGCGTGGGGATAAATGAGCAGTTCTTC
d_call: NA; j_call: TRBJ2-1; clone_size: NA; cdr3_length: 16; v_call: TRBV5-1; cdr3_aa: CASSLMAILSGNEQFF; cdr3_nt: TGCGCCAGCAGCTTGATGGCTATACTTTCGGGTAATGAGCAGTTCTTC
d_call: NA; j_call: TRBJ2-3; clone_size: once; cdr3_length: 13; v_call: TRBV5-5; cdr3_aa: CASSLNAEDTQYF; cdr3_nt: TGTGCCAGCAGCTTGAATGCTGAGGATACGCAGTATTTT
d_call: TRBD2; j_call: TRBJ2-5; clone_size: NA; cdr3_length: 15; v_call: TRBV7-8; cdr3_aa: CASSNPSGSVGTQYF; cdr3_nt: TGTGCCAGCAGCAACCCTAGCGGGAGTGTAGGAACCCAGTACTTC
d_call: NA; j_call: TRBJ1-4; clone_size: NA; cdr3_length: 13; v_call: TRBV5-1; cdr3_aa: CASSPGRGEKLFF; cdr3_nt: TGCGCCAGCAGCCCCGGACGGGGCGAAAAACTGTTTTTT
d_call: NA; j_call: TRBJ1-1; clone_size: NA; cdr3_length: 13; v_call: TRBV10-3; cdr3_aa: CAISGAGNTEAFF; cdr3_nt: TGTGCCATCAGTGGGGCAGGGAACACTGAAGCTTTCTTT
d_call: NA; j_call: TRBJ1-6; clone_size: NA; cdr3_length: 16; v_call: TRBV5-1; cdr3_aa: CASSLGGDRANSPLHF; cdr3_nt: TGCGCCAGCAGCCTGGGGGGAGACAGAGCAAATTCACCCCTCCACTTT
d_call: TRBD2; j_call: TRBJ2-5; clone_size: NA; cdr3_length: 16; v_call: TRBV4-1; cdr3_aa: CASSRGLAGGQESQYF; cdr3_nt: TGCGCCAGCAGCCGGGGACTAGCGGGAGGCCAAGAGTCCCAGTACTTC
d_call: NA; j_call: TRBJ1-5; clone_size: NA; cdr3_length: 16; v_call: TRBV28; cdr3_aa: CASSLQGILRNQPQHF; cdr3_nt: TGTGCCAGCAGCTTGCAGGGGATTCTTCGCAATCAGCCCCAGCATTTT
d_call: NA; j_call: TRBJ2-2; clone_size: NA; cdr3_length: 12; v_call: TRBV29-1; cdr3_aa: CSAQPGVGELFF; cdr3_nt: TGCAGCGCCCAGCCCGGGGTCGGGGAGCTGTTTTTT
d_call: NA; j_call: TRBJ2-3; clone_size: NA; cdr3_length: 11; v_call: TRBV4-3; cdr3_aa: CASSQEQRQYF; cdr3_nt: TGCGCCAGCAGCCAAGAGCAAAGGCAGTATTTT
d_call: NA; j_call: TRBJ2-7; clone_size: NA; cdr3_length: 13; v_call: TRBV15; cdr3_aa: CATSRDPGSEQYF; cdr3_nt: TGTGCCACCAGCAGAGATCCAGGGTCCGAGCAGTACTTC
d_call: NA; j_call: TRBJ1-3; clone_size: NA; cdr3_length: 14; v_call: TRBV7-8; cdr3_aa: CASSTDSSGNTIYF; cdr3_nt: TGTGCCAGCAGTACGGACAGCTCTGGAAACACCATATATTTT
d_call: NA; j_call: TRBJ1-2; clone_size: NA; cdr3_length: 19; v_call: TRBV15; cdr3_aa: CATSRDTRGRSEINYGYTF; cdr3_nt: TGTGCCACCAGCAGAGATACGCGGGGCAGGTCGGAAATTAACTATGGCTACACCTTC
d_call: TRBD2; j_call: TRBJ2-5; clone_size: NA; cdr3_length: 16; v_call: TRBV11-1; cdr3_aa: CASSFKSGRVIETQYF; cdr3_nt: TGTGCCAGCAGCTTCAAAAGCGGGAGGGTAATAGAGACCCAGTACTTC
d_call: NA; j_call: TRBJ2-1; clone_size: NA; cdr3_length: 18; v_call: TRBV7-2; cdr3_aa: CASSAHRGTYHSYNEQFF; cdr3_nt: TGTGCCAGCAGCGCCCACCGTGGGACATACCACTCCTACAATGAGCAGTTCTTC
d_call: NA; j_call: TRBJ1-3; clone_size: NA; cdr3_length: 14; v_call: TRBV11-3; cdr3_aa: CASSSSADGNTIYF; cdr3_nt: TGTGCCAGCAGTTCATCGGCCGATGGAAACACCATATATTTT
d_call: TRBD1; j_call: TRBJ2-7; clone_size: NA; cdr3_length: 13; v_call: TRBV2; cdr3_aa: CASGRDRGYEQYF; cdr3_nt: TGTGCCAGCGGGAGAGACAGGGGCTACGAGCAGTACTTC
d_call: NA; j_call: TRBJ1-4; clone_size: NA; cdr3_length: 14; v_call: TRBV6-5; cdr3_aa: CASSLKPSNEKLFF; cdr3_nt: TGTGCCAGCAGCTTGAAACCCTCTAATGAAAAACTGTTTTTT
d_call: NA; j_call: TRBJ1-1; clone_size: NA; cdr3_length: 15; v_call: TRBV5-8; cdr3_aa: CASSPTGAMNTEAFF; cdr3_nt: TGTGCCAGCAGCCCGACGGGGGCCATGAACACTGAAGCTTTCTTT
d_call: NA; j_call: TRBJ2-1; clone_size: NA; cdr3_length: 11; v_call: TRBV11-2; cdr3_aa: CASSPDNEQFF; cdr3_nt: TGTGCCAGCAGCCCCGACAATGAGCAGTTCTTC
d_call: NA; j_call: TRBJ1-4; clone_size: NA; cdr3_length: 15; v_call: TRBV6-1; cdr3_aa: CASSEFEGSGEKLFF; cdr3_nt: TGTGCCAGCAGTGAATTTGAGGGGTCAGGTGAAAAACTGTTTTTT
d_call: NA; j_call: TRBJ1-1; clone_size: NA; cdr3_length: 16; v_call: TRBV11-2; cdr3_aa: CASSSSGVALNTEAFF; cdr3_nt: TGTGCCAGCAGCTCCTCAGGGGTGGCCCTGAACACTGAAGCTTTCTTT
d_call: TRBD2; j_call: TRBJ2-1; clone_size: NA; cdr3_length: 15; v_call: TRBV12-5; cdr3_aa: CASGETSGSYNEQFF; cdr3_nt: TGTGCTAGTGGCGAAACTAGCGGGAGTTACAATGAGCAGTTCTTC
d_call: TRBD1; j_call: TRBJ1-4; clone_size: NA; cdr3_length: 17; v_call: TRBV7-8; cdr3_aa: CASSLAKPGQRSEKLFF; cdr3_nt: TGTGCCAGCAGCTTAGCGAAACCGGGACAGCGGAGCGAAAAACTGTTTTTT
d_call: NA; j_call: TRBJ1-2; clone_size: NA; cdr3_length: 13; v_call: TRBV19; cdr3_aa: CASSIRSNYGYTF; cdr3_nt: TGTGCCAGTAGTATAAGGTCTAACTATGGCTACACCTTC
d_call: NA; j_call: TRBJ1-5; clone_size: NA; cdr3_length: 14; v_call: TRBV27; cdr3_aa: CASSLEYSNQPQHF; cdr3_nt: TGTGCCAGCAGTTTGGAGTATAGCAATCAGCCCCAGCATTTT
d_call: NA; j_call: TRBJ2-1; clone_size: NA; cdr3_length: 15; v_call: TRBV29-1; cdr3_aa: CSARPGGGGRNEQFF; cdr3_nt: TGCAGCGCAAGACCTGGGGGTGGAGGTAGAAATGAGCAGTTCTTC
d_call: NA; j_call: TRBJ1-5; clone_size: NA; cdr3_length: 14; v_call: TRBV7-2; cdr3_aa: CASTLSQGNQPQHF; cdr3_nt: TGTGCCAGCACCTTATCTCAGGGAAATCAGCCCCAGCATTTT
d_call: NA; j_call: TRBJ2-7; clone_size: NA; cdr3_length: 14; v_call: TRBV5-6; cdr3_aa: CASSLRQGNYEQYF; cdr3_nt: TGTGCCAGCAGCTTGAGGCAGGGCAACTACGAGCAGTACTTC
d_call: NA; j_call: TRBJ2-5; clone_size: NA; cdr3_length: 18; v_call: TRBV7-9; cdr3_aa: CASSFVNVWGAGQETQYF; cdr3_nt: TGTGCCAGCAGCTTTGTAAATGTTTGGGGGGCCGGACAAGAGACCCAGTACTTC
d_call: TRBD1; j_call: TRBJ1-2; clone_size: NA; cdr3_length: 17; v_call: TRBV27; cdr3_aa: CASSLQRQGAQNYGYTF; cdr3_nt: TGTGCCAGCAGCCTTCAACGACAGGGGGCGCAGAACTATGGCTACACCTTC